This T cell receptor beta chain was captured by sequencing in a study of T cell responses to AZD1222 COVID-19 vaccine. Method: immunoSEQ multiplex PCR; TCRdb's copy keeps in-frame clones and lacks some. The sample lists 150,000 to 250,000 clones; roughly 92% were seen once. CDR1 and CDR2 (germline): SNHLY, FYNNEI. The CDR3 runs to 15 residues. V was trimmed by 3 bases and J by 6 bases, leaving 15 bases between them. The TCR originated in an adult who received the AZD1222 COVID-19 vaccine. This sample comprised peripheral blood, obtained 28 days after the second AZD1222 dose. V and J are TRBV2 and TRBJ2-1; either TRBD1 or TRBD2 may fit D (5 bases each). The CDR3, as DNA: TGTGCCAGCAGTGACTCGTTGGGGGTGGGCAATGAGCAGTTCTTC. This codes for CASSDSLGVGNEQFF.